This T cell receptor (beta chain) came from a study of blood T cell repertoires in COVID-19. Looking at the study overall: Italy, Spain and the United States were the sources of the convalescent and acute COVID-19 samples. The cDNA or gDNA used as material had been derived from T cells, B-cell-depleted T cells, or PBMCs.

This table comes from immunoSEQ multiplex PCR, and its TCRdb copy is limited to in-frame clones, with some not included. The table includes 210,000 or so clones, roughly 85% detected once. The clonotype comes from a woman under 30 who had recovered from COVID-19. Sequencing was done on a sample of peripheral blood.

As DNA, the CDR3 is TGCGCCAGCAGCTCACGGACAGGGATCATTCCAGGCACAGATACGCAGTATTTT. Translating it yields CASSSRTGIIPGTDTQYF. This sequence joins TRBV4-3 and TRBJ2-3; 8 bases fit TRBD1. V lost 5 bases to trimming and J lost 1 base; unmatched junction nucleotides: 14. The CDR3 is made up of 18 amino acids. Per the germline V gene, CDR1 is LGHNA and CDR2 is YSLEER.